A selection of T cell receptor beta chains follows, all from one sample in a study of lymphopenia after photon versus proton radiotherapy. TCRdb keeps only in-frame clones here, not all; method: immunoSEQ multiplex PCR. This table holds approximately 150,000 clones, approximately 86% found once. The sample consisted of peripheral blood, taken from a patient treated with photon-based radiotherapy. These receptors were taken from a man aged 50 to 59 with gastric cancer. The CDR3 runs from the conserved cysteine through the conserved F or W. Each record gives: D gene, clone size, V gene, J gene, CDR3 protein, CDR3 DNA. A D gene is named only where the DNA matches it firmly. The size of a clone is reported for some rows only, either as once, few or many, or as a class for expanded clones.

d_call: -; clone_size: few; v_call: TRBV7-2; j_call: TRBJ2-1; cdr3_aa: CASSLGSHNNEQFF; cdr3_nt: TGTGCCAGCAGCTTGGGTAGCCATAACAATGAGCAGTTCTTC
d_call: -; clone_size: -; v_call: TRBV9; j_call: TRBJ1-3; cdr3_aa: CASSVERGNTIYF; cdr3_nt: TGTGCCAGCAGCGTGGAGCGAGGAAACACCATATATTTT
d_call: TRBD2; clone_size: once; v_call: TRBV7-9; j_call: TRBJ2-1; cdr3_aa: CASSSSGRGYNEQFF; cdr3_nt: TGTGCCAGCAGCTCTAGCGGGAGGGGTTACAATGAGCAGTTCTTC
d_call: -; clone_size: -; v_call: TRBV7-9; j_call: TRBJ1-2; cdr3_aa: CASIQQGVDGYTF; cdr3_nt: TGTGCCAGCATCCAACAGGGTGTGGATGGCTACACCTTC
d_call: TRBD1; clone_size: -; v_call: TRBV7-9; j_call: TRBJ1-2; cdr3_aa: CASSYNTGGRSYTF; cdr3_nt: TGTGCCAGCAGCTACAACACAGGGGGCAGGAGCTACACCTTC
d_call: -; clone_size: -; v_call: TRBV2; j_call: TRBJ2-5; cdr3_aa: CASQRTEQETQYF; cdr3_nt: TGTGCCAGCCAACGGACAGAGCAAGAGACCCAGTACTTC
d_call: -; clone_size: -; v_call: TRBV6-1; j_call: TRBJ1-1; cdr3_aa: CASSEARQTPEAFF; cdr3_nt: TGTGCCAGCAGTGAAGCGCGACAGACCCCTGAAGCTTTCTTT
d_call: -; clone_size: once; v_call: TRBV6-5; j_call: TRBJ2-7; cdr3_aa: CASSYASLSYEQYF; cdr3_nt: TGTGCCAGCAGTTACGCTTCCTTATCCTACGAGCAGTACTTC
d_call: -; clone_size: -; v_call: TRBV18; j_call: TRBJ1-5; cdr3_aa: CASSPPSGGGYQPQHF; cdr3_nt: TGTGCCAGCTCACCACCGTCGGGGGGAGGATATCAGCCCCAGCATTTT
d_call: TRBD1; clone_size: -; v_call: TRBV5-1; j_call: TRBJ1-5; cdr3_aa: CASSLSGGDNQPQHF; cdr3_nt: TGCGCCAGCAGCTTGTCAGGGGGTGACAATCAGCCCCAGCATTTT
d_call: TRBD2; clone_size: -; v_call: TRBV7-9; j_call: TRBJ2-1; cdr3_aa: CASSPQTSGSEFYNEQFF; cdr3_nt: TGTGCCAGCAGCCCCCAGACTAGCGGGAGTGAGTTTTACAATGAGCAGTTCTTC